Listed here are 5 T cell receptor beta chains from one sample, sequenced in a study of T cell changes during pregnancy in multiple sclerosis. Clones were sequenced by immunoSEQ multiplex PCR, and TCRdb holds only the in-frame ones, with some missing. The sample lists about 59,000 clones; 90% to 95% were seen once. Material: peripheral blood, obtained in the third trimester of pregnancy. The receptors were sampled from a female donor in good health, enrolled as a control in a pregnancy study.

The CDR3 loop is CASSPDTANYGYTF. The CDR3, as DNA: TGCGCCAGCTCCCCCGACACAGCTAACTATGGCTACACCTTC. The chain joins TRBV5-1 to TRBJ1-2; no definite D call. The CDR3 covers 14 residues. Between the trimmed V and J ends, which lost 7 bases and 0 bases, there was a span of 13 bases. Germline loops: CDR1 SGHRS, CDR2 YFSETQ.

The chain combines TRBV19 with TRBJ1-4; a possible D gene is TRBD1 (5 bases). V dropped 5 bases and J dropped 8 bases, with 15 bases sitting between them. Germline V gene lookup returns CDR1 LNHDA and CDR2 SQIVND (reference sequence). This CDR3 spans 14 amino acids. CDR3 sequence: CASSYTGGWEKLFF. CDR3 coding DNA: TGTGCCAGTAGTTATACAGGAGGGTGGGAAAAACTGTTTTTT.

The V call is TRBV9, the J call TRBJ2-3; possible D gene TRBD1, 5 bases. Trimming stripped 0 bases from V and 6 bases from J, with 11 bases between. The CDR3 runs 14 residues. The germline gives CDR1 SGDLS, CDR2 YYNGEE. CDR3 in amino acids: CASSVGGGGDTQYF. The CDR3 coding sequence is TGTGCCAGCAGCGTAGGGGGCGGTGGGGATACGCAGTATTTT.

The chain employs TRBV27 and TRBJ2-5; 7 nucleotides match TRBD1. The CDR3 contains 15 residues. Looked up from germline, CDR1 is MNHEY and CDR2 is SMNVEV (reference sequence). V lost 2 bases to trimming and J lost 5 bases; unmatched junction nucleotides: 8. CDR3 DNA sequence: TGTGCCAGCAGTTTAGGGATACAGGGGATCGAGACCCAGTACTTC. Amino acid sequence: CASSLGIQGIETQYF.

This sequence joins TRBV5-1 and TRBJ2-7; possibly TRBD2 for D (6 bases). V was cut by 2 bases and J by 2 bases, with 17 bases left in between. Germline V gives CDR1 SGHRS, CDR2 YFSETQ. This CDR3 is 16 amino acids long. CDR3 in amino acids: CASSLFPGTPAYEQYF. CDR3 DNA: TGCGCCAGCAGCTTATTCCCCGGGACTCCTGCCTACGAGCAGTACTTC.